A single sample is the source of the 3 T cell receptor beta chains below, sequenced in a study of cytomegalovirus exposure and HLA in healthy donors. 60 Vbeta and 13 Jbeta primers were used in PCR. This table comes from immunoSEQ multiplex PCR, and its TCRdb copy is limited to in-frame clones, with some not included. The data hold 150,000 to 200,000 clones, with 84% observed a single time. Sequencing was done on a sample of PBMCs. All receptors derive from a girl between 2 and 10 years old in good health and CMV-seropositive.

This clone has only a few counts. The CDR3 nucleotides read TGCGCCAGCAGCCAAGCCCAGGGTGACCAGCCCCAGCATTTT. This codes for CASSQAQGDQPQHF. The rearrangement joins TRBV4-1 to TRBJ1-5, with a tentative D call TRBD1 (5 bases). Trimming removed 1 base from V and 7 bases from J, with 11 bases in between. This CDR3 has 14 residues. Per germline, CDR1 MGHRA and CDR2 YSYEKL.

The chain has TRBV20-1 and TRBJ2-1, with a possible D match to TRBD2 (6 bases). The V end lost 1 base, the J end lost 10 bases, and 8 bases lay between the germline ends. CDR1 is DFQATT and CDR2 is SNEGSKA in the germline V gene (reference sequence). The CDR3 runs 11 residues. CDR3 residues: CSARGLAEQFF. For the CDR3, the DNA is TGCAGTGCTAGAGGGCTAGCGGAGCAGTTCTTC.

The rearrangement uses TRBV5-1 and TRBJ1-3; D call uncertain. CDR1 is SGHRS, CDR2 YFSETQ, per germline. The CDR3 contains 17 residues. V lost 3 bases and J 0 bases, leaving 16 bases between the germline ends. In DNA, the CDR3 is TGCGCCAGCAGCTCCGACACCGTCAATTTCTCTGGAAACACCATATATTTT. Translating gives CASSSDTVNFSGNTIYF.